The source of this T cell receptor (beta chain) is a study of blood T cell repertoires in COVID-19. Looking at the study overall: Whether acute or convalescent, the COVID-19 samples came from the United States, Italy and Spain. Sources were T cells, B-cell-depleted T cells, or PBMCs; the material itself was cDNA or gDNA.

The CDR3 contains 12 residues. V gave up 5 bases and J gave up 7 bases, with 12 bases separating them. In the original workflow: Amplification of reference gene primers provided the estimated nucleated cell counts. The assay was immunoSEQ multiplex PCR, and TCRdb's table has in-frame clones only and misses some. From that table come the V and J calls and clone size; the DNA was used to work out D and trimming. The data show around 450,000 clones, 75% to 90% seen once. Specimen: peripheral blood. This receptor was identified in a woman under 40 with acute or convalescent COVID-19. This chain links TRBV12-3 or TRBV12-4 with TRBJ2-7; TRBD1 is a possible D gene (6 bases). The CDR3 nucleotides are TGTGCCAGCAGTCCTACAGGGTTTGAGCAGTACTTC. Residues: CASSPTGFEQYF.